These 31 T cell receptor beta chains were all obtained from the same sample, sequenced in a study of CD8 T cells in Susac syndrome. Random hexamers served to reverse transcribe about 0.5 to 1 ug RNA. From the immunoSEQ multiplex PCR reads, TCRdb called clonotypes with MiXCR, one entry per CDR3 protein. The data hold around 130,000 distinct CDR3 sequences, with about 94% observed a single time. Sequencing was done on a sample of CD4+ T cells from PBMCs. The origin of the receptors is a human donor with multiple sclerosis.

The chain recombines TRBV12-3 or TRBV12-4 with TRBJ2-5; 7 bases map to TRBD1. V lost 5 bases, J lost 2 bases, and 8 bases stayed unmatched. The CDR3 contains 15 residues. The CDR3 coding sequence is TGTGCCAGCAGTCTCCGACAGGGAACACAAGAGACCCAGTACTTC. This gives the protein CASSLRQGTQETQYF.

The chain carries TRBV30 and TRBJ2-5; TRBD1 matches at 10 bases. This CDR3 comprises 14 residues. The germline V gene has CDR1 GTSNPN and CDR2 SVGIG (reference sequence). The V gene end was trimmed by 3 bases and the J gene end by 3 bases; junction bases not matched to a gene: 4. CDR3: CAWSRQGAKETQYF. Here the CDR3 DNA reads TGTGCCTGGAGCCGACAGGGGGCGAAAGAGACCCAGTACTTC.

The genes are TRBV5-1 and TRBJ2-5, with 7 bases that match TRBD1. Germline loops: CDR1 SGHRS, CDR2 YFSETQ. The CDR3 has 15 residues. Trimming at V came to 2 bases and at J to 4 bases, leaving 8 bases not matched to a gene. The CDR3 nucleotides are TGCGCCAGCAGCTTCCAGGGACAGTCCACAGAGACCCAGTACTTC. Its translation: CASSFQGQSTETQYF.

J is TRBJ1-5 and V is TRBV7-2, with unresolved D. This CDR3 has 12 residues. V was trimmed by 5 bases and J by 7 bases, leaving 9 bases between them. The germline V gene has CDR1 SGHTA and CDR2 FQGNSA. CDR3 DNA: TGTGCCAGCAGCGAGGTGCCACAGCCCCAGCATTTT. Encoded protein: CASSEVPQPQHF.

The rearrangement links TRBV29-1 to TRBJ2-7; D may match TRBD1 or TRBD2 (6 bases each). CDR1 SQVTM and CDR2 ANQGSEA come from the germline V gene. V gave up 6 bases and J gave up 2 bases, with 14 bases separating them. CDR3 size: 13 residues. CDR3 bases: TGCAGCGTGGGGGGAGGACAGACCTACGAGCAGTACTTC. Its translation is CSVGGGQTYEQYF.

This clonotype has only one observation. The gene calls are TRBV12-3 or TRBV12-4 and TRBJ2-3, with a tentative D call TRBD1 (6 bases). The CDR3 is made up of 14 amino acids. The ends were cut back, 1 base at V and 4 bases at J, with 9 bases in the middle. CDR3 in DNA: TGTGCCAGCAGTTTAGGACAGGTTCCAGATACGCAGTATTTT. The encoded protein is CASSLGQVPDTQYF.

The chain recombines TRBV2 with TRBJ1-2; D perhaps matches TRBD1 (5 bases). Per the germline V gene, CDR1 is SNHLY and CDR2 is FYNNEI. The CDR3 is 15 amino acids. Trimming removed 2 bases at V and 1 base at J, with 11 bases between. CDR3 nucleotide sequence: TGTGCCAGCAGTGAACGACAGAGTCGTAACTATGGCTACACCTTC. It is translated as CASSERQSRNYGYTF.

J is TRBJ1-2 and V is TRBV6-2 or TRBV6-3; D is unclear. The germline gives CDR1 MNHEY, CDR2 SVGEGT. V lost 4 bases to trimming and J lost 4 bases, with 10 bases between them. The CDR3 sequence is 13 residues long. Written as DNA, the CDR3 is TGTGCCAGCAGTTCGGGAGTCCTCTATGGCTACACCTTC. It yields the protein CASSSGVLYGYTF.

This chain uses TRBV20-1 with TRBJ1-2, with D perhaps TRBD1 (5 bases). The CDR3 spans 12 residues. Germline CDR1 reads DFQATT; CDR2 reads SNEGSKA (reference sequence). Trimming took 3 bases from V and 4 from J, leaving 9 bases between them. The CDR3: CSASEGRYGYTF. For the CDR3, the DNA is TGCAGTGCTAGTGAGGGGCGCTATGGCTACACCTTC.

CDR3 coding DNA: TGTGCTAGTGGTTTGCCTTCAGGGGGCCCGAACACTGAAGCTTTCTTT. Protein product: CASGLPSGGPNTEAFF. The rearrangement joins TRBV12-5 to TRBJ1-1; 8 nucleotides agree with TRBD1. CDR1 and CDR2 from the germline V gene are LGHNT and FRNRAP. The CDR3 runs 16 residues. V shed 2 bases and J 1 base; nucleotides not matched to a gene: 6.

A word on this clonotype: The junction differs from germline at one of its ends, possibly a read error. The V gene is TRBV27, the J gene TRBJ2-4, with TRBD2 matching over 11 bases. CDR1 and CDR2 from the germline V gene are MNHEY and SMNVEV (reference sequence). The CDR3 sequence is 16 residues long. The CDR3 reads CATSVLAGGPLNIQYF. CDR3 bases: TGTGCCACCAGTGTCCTAGCGGGGGGTCCCCTAAACATTCAGTACTTC.

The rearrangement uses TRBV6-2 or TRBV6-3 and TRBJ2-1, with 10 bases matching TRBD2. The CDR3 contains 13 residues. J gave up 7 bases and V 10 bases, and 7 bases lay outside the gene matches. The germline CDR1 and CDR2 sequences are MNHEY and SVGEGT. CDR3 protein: CATLAGWRNEQFF. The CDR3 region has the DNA TGTGCCACACTAGCGGGATGGAGGAATGAGCAGTTCTTC.

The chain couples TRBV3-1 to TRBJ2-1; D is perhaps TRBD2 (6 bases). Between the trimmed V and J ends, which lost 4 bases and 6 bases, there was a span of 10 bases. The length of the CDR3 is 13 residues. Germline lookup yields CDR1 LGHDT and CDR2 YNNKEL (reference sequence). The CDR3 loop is CASSPQGGNEQFF. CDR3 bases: TGTGCCAGCAGCCCCCAGGGAGGCAATGAGCAGTTCTTC.

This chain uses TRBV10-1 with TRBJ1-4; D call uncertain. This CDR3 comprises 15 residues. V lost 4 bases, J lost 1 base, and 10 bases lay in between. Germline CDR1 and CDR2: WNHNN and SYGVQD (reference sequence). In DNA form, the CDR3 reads TGCGCCAGCAGTGCATCGATGGGAACTAATGAAAAACTGTTTTTT. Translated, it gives CASSASMGTNEKLFF.

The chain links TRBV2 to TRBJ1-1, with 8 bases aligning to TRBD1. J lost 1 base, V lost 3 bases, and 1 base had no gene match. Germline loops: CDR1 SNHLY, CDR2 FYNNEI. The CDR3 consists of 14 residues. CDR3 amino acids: CASSDGQGNTEAFF. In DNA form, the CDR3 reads TGTGCCAGCAGTGACGGACAGGGGAACACTGAAGCTTTCTTT.

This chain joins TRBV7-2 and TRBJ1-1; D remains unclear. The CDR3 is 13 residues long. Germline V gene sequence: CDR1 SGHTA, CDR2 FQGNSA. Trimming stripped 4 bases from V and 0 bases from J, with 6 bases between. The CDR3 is CASSSPMNTEAFF. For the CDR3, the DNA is TGTGCCAGCAGCTCACCTATGAACACTGAAGCTTTCTTT.

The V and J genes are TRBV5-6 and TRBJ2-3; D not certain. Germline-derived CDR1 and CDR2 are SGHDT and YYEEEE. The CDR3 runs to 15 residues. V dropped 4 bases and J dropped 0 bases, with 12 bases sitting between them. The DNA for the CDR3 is TGTGCCAGCAGCCTAAAAGGGATTAGCACAGATACGCAGTATTTT. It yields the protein CASSLKGISTDTQYF.

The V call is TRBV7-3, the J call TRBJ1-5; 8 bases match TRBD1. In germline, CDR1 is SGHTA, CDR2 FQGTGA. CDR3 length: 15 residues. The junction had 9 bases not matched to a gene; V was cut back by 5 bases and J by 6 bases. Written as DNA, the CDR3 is TGTGCCAGCAGCGGAGTAGGACAGGGTAGTCAGCCCCAGCATTTT. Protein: CASSGVGQGSQPQHF.

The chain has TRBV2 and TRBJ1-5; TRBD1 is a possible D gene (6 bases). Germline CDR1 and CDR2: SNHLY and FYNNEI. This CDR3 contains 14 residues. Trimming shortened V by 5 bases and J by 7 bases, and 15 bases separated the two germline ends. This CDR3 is CASSPGQLGQPQHF. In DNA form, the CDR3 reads TGTGCCAGCAGTCCTGGACAGCTCGGACAGCCCCAGCATTTT.

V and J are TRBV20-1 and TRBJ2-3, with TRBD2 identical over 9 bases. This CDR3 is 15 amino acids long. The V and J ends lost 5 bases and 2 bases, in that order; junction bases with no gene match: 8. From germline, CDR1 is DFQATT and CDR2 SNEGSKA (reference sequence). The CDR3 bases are TGCAGTGCTTTCTTTAGCGGGGGAAACACAGATACGCAGTATTTT. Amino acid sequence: CSAFFSGGNTDTQYF.

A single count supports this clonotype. The CDR3 reads CASAGGGHRNTEAFF. The DNA for the CDR3 is TGTGCCAGCGCGGGAGGGGGCCATAGGAACACTGAAGCTTTCTTT. This chain joins TRBV27 and TRBJ1-1; 7 bases line up with TRBD1. This CDR3 is 15 amino acids long. The V and J ends lost 8 bases and 1 base, in that order; junction bases with no gene match: 10. CDR1 is MNHEY and CDR2 is SMNVEV in the germline V gene (reference sequence).

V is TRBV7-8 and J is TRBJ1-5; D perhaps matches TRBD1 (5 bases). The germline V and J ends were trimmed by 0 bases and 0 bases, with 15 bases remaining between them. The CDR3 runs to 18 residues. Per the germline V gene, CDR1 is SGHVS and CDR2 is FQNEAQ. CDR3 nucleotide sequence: TGTGCCAGCAGCTTAGCTGGGTACGGGGGTGGTAGCAATCAGCCCCAGCATTTT. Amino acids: CASSLAGYGGGSNQPQHF.

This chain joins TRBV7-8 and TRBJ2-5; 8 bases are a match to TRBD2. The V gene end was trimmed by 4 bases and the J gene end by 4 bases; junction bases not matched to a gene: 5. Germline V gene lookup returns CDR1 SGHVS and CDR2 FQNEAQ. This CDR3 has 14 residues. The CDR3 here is CASSSTTSGETQYF. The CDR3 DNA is TGTGCCAGCAGCTCCACTACTAGCGGAGAGACCCAGTACTTC.

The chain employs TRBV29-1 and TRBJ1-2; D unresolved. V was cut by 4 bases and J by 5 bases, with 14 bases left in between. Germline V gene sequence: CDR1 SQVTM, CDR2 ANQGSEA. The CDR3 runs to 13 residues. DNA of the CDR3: TGCAGCGTTGTGACATCCGAAGGGTATGGCTACACCTTC. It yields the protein CSVVTSEGYGYTF.

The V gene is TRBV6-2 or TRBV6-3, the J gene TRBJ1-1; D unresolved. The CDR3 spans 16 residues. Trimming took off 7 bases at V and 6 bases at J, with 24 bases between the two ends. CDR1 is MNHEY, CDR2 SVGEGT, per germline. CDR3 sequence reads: CASKSGWPIKGAEAFF. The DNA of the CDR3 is TGTGCCAGCAAATCCGGGTGGCCGATAAAGGGTGCTGAAGCTTTCTTT.

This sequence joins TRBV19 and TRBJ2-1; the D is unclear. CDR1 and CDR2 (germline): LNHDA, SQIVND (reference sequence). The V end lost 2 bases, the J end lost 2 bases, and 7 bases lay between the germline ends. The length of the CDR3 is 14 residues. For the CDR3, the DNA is TGTGCCAGTAGTATACGTACAGCCTACAATGAGCAGTTCTTC. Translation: CASSIRTAYNEQFF. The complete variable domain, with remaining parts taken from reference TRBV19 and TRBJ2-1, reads DGGITQSPKYLFRKEGQNVTLSCEQNLNHDAMYWYRQDPGQGLRLIYYSQIVNDFQKGDIAEGYSVSREKKESFPLTVTSAQKNPTAFYLCASSIRTAYNEQFFGPGTRLTVL.

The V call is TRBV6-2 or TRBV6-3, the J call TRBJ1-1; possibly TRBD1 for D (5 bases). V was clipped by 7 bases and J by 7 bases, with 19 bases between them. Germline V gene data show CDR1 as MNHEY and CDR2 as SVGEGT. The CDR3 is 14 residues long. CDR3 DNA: TGTGCCAGCAAGGCCAGAGCAAATCAGGGTGAAGCTTTCTTT. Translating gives CASKARANQGEAFF.

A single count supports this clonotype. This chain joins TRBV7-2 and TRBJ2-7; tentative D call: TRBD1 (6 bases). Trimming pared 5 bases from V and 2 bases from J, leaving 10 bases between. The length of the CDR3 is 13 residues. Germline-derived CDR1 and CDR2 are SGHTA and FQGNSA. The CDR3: CASSPGQPYEQYF. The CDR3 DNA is TGTGCCAGCAGCCCGGGACAACCCTACGAGCAGTACTTC.

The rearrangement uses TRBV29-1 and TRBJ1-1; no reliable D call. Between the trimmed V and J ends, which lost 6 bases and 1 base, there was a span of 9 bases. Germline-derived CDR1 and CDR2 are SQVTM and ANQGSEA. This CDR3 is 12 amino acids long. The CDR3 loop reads CSVRDSNTEAFF. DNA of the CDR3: TGCAGCGTGAGGGATTCGAACACTGAAGCTTTCTTT.

The CDR3 region is CASRSGASTDTQYF. The CDR3 bases are TGTGCCAGCAGGAGCGGGGCTAGCACAGATACGCAGTATTTT. This rearrangement joins TRBV2 to TRBJ2-3, with 7 bases lining up with TRBD2. J gave up 0 bases and V 6 bases, and 3 bases lay outside the gene matches. The CDR3 is 14 amino acids. Germline V CDR1 and CDR2: SNHLY, FYNNEI.

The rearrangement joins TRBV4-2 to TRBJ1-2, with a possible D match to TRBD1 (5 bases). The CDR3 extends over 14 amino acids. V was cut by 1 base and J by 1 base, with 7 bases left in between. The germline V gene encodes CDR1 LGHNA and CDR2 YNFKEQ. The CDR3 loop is CASSQGGRNYGYTF. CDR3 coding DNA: TGTGCCAGCAGCCAAGGGGGACGTAACTATGGCTACACCTTC.